These 14 T cell receptor beta chains share one sample of origin, sequenced in a study of blood T cell repertoires in COVID-19. Assay: immunoSEQ multiplex PCR; the TCRdb copy retains only in-frame clones and omits some. The table has about 98,000 clones, nearly 90% seen once; the top ten hold 3.5% to 5.5%. The sequencing input was peripheral blood. These TCRs come from a man in his 70s with acute or convalescent COVID-19.

This chain joins TRBV14 and TRBJ2-3; D is possibly TRBD1 (6 bases). With 4 bases removed from V and 2 bases from J, the gap between germline ends came to 13 bases. The CDR3 is made up of 15 amino acids. Germline V lookup: CDR1 SGHDN, CDR2 FVKESK. In DNA form, the CDR3 reads TGTGCCAGCAGCCCCCCGGGACAACTCACAGATACGCAGTATTTT. Its translation: CASSPPGQLTDTQYF. Full variable domain (remainder filled in from reference TRBV14 and TRBJ2-3): EAGVTQFPSHSVIEKGQTVTLRCDPISGHDNLYWYRRVMGKEIKFLLHFVKESKQDESGMPNNRFLAERTGGTYSTLKVQPAELEDSGVYFCASSPPGQLTDTQYFGPGTRLTVL.

The V gene is TRBV19, the J gene TRBJ1-5; D is perhaps TRBD1 (6 bases). This CDR3 is 16 amino acids long. The germline V and J ends were trimmed by 1 base and 0 bases, with 10 bases remaining between them. The germline gives CDR1 LNHDA, CDR2 SQIVND (reference sequence). The CDR3 here is CASSIARQDSNQPQHF. The CDR3 DNA sequence: TGTGCCAGTAGTATAGCCAGACAGGATAGCAATCAGCCCCAGCATTTT. Variable domain in full (rest from reference TRBV19 and TRBJ1-5): DGGITQSPKYLFRKEGQNVTLSCEQNLNHDAMYWYRQDPGQGLRLIYYSQIVNDFQKGDIAEGYSVSREKKESFPLTVTSAQKNPTAFYLCASSIARQDSNQPQHFGDGTRLSIL.

This clone showed up just a few times. This chain uses TRBV14 with TRBJ2-1, with 8 positions matching TRBD2. V trimming: 4 bases; J trimming: 9 bases; junction bases outside the gene matches: 5. The CDR3 runs to 13 residues. The germline V gene has CDR1 SGHDN and CDR2 FVKESK. The CDR3, as DNA: TGTGCCAGCAGCCTCGGGGGGGCCGGTGAGCAGTTCTTC. This sequence encodes CASSLGGAGEQFF.

The chain recombines TRBV4-1 with TRBJ2-5, with D maybe TRBD1 (5 bases). Germline V gene data show CDR1 as MGHRA and CDR2 as YSYEKL. V lost 0 bases and J lost 4, with 12 bases in between. CDR3 size: 15 residues. In DNA, the CDR3 is TGCGCCAGCAGCCAAGAGGGGCAGGGCCCAGAGACCCAGTACTTC. It specifies CASSQEGQGPETQYF.

The chain carries TRBV7-3 and TRBJ2-3, with a weak D call TRBD1 (7 bases). CDR3 size: 15 residues. Germline V gene sequence: CDR1 SGHTA, CDR2 FQGTGA. V lost 2 bases, J lost 0 bases, and 9 bases lay in between. CDR3 DNA: TGTGCCAGCAGCTTATCAGGGGGGAGCACAGATACGCAGTATTTT. Translation: CASSLSGGSTDTQYF. The full variable domain, rest sourced from reference TRBV7-3 and TRBJ2-3, is GAGVSQTPSNKVTEKGKYVELRCDPISGHTALYWYRQSLGQGPEFLIYFQGTGAADDSGLPNDRFFAVRPEGSVSTLKIQRTERGDSAVYLCASSLSGGSTDTQYFGPGTRLTVL.

The chain joins TRBV29-1 to TRBJ1-1; TRBD1 agrees at 7 bases. The germline CDR1 and CDR2 sequences are SQVTM and ANQGSEA. Trimming removed 5 bases from V and 3 bases from J; junction bases left unmatched: 6. The CDR3 consists of 13 residues. CDR3 loop: CSVTQGFDTEAFF. The CDR3 region has the DNA TGCAGCGTTACACAGGGGTTTGACACTGAAGCTTTCTTT.

Here the CDR3 reads CASSLNAGTMNTEAFF. The CDR3 DNA sequence: TGTGCCAGCAGCTTAAATGCAGGGACTATGAACACTGAAGCTTTCTTT. The rearrangement joins TRBV7-8 to TRBJ1-1, with D perhaps matching TRBD1 (5 bases). Germline CDR1 and CDR2: SGHVS and FQNEAQ. This CDR3 contains 16 residues. Trimming removed 2 bases at V and 0 bases at J, with 13 bases between.

V and J are TRBV12-5 and TRBJ2-7, with a tentative D call TRBD1 (5 bases). Between the trimmed V and J ends, which lost 6 bases and 4 bases, there was a span of 19 bases. The CDR3 runs to 15 residues. Germline CDR1 is LGHNT and CDR2 is FRNRAP. The CDR3 is CASGGPSDSLYEQYV. The CDR3 DNA sequence: TGTGCTAGTGGAGGCCCTTCCGACAGCCTTTACGAGCAGTACGTC.

CDR3 DNA: TGTGCCAGTAGTAGCCACAATCTTCAGGGGGAGAATGGCTACACCTTC. Residues: CASSSHNLQGENGYTF. This rearrangement joins TRBV19 to TRBJ1-2; 7 nucleotides line up with TRBD1. The CDR3 has 16 residues. V was clipped by 4 bases and J by 6 bases; unmatched bases: 14. CDR1 LNHDA and CDR2 SQIVND come from the germline V gene (reference sequence).

V is TRBV3-1 (or the pseudogene TRBV3-2) and J is TRBJ1-2; 9 bases agree with TRBD1. The junction had 4 bases not matched to a gene; V was cut back by 0 bases and J by 2 bases. This CDR3 has 16 residues. The germline gives CDR1 LGHDT, CDR2 YNNKEL (reference sequence). CDR3: CASSQDRQGGNYGYTF. The CDR3 bases are TGTGCCAGCAGCCAAGATAGACAGGGGGGAAACTATGGCTACACCTTC.

The chain uses TRBV28 and TRBJ2-2; 9 bases agree with TRBD1. Germline V gene sequence: CDR1 MDHEN, CDR2 SYDVKM. The CDR3 runs to 16 residues. The V and J ends lost 5 bases and 4 bases, in that order; junction bases with no gene match: 8. CDR3 in amino acids: CASSRNRGLGTGELFF. The CDR3 nucleotides read TGTGCCAGCAGTAGGAACAGGGGGCTTGGCACCGGGGAGCTGTTTTTT.

This chain connects TRBV5-1 to TRBJ1-2, with 7 bases fitting TRBD1. CDR1 is SGHRS, CDR2 YFSETQ, per germline. With V trimmed by 5 bases and J by 7 bases, 8 bases remained unmatched. CDR3 length equals 13 residues. The CDR3 nucleotides are TGCGCCAGCAGACCGGACAGGTTGTCTGGCTACACCTTC. Its translation: CASRPDRLSGYTF. The variable domain in full, with the rest retrieved from reference TRBV5-1 and TRBJ1-2, is KAGVTQTPRYLIKTRGQQVTLSCSPISGHRSVSWYQQTPGQGLQFLFEYFSETQRNKGNFPGRFSGRQFSNSRSEMNVSTLELGDSALYLCASRPDRLSGYTFGSGTRLTVV.

This clone came up once. The rearrangement joins TRBV25-1 to TRBJ2-7; no definite D call. Germline V lookup: CDR1 MGHDK, CDR2 SYGVNS. Trimming took 0 bases from V and 2 from J, leaving 11 bases between them. The CDR3 totals 15 residues. The CDR3 is CASSEYRQVTYEQYV. The CDR3 bases are TGTGCCAGCAGTGAATATAGGCAGGTAACCTACGAGCAGTACGTC.

The rearrangement links TRBV6-5 to TRBJ1-3; 9 bases are a match to TRBD1. CDR3 length equals 15 residues. The V gene's germline CDR1 is MNHEY and CDR2 SVGAGI. V lost 5 bases to trimming and J lost 2 bases; unmatched junction nucleotides: 4. The CDR3 loop reads CASSPRTGAGNTIYF. CDR3 DNA: TGTGCCAGCAGTCCGCGGACAGGGGCTGGAAACACCATATATTTT.